This TCR beta chain was profiled in a study of cytomegalovirus exposure and HLA in healthy donors. Trimming took 5 bases from V and 1 from J, leaving 10 bases between them. Looked up from germline, CDR1 is PRHDT and CDR2 is FYEKMQ (reference sequence). The CDR3 runs to 14 residues. Regarding the study as a whole: Among the CMV-associated chains, three were confirmed in vitro as specific for CMV antigens.

Comments on this clone: Its antigen remains unknown.

Sequencing used immunoSEQ multiplex PCR; TCRdb keeps in-frame clones, though not all of them. The sample carries roughly 350,000 clones, around 86% recorded once. This sequence was found in a woman aged 18-35 years in good health and CMV-seronegative. The sample taken for sequencing was PBMCs. This chain joins TRBV13 and TRBJ2-3, with D maybe TRBD2 (6 bases). CDR3 sequence (DNA): TGTGCCAGCAGCACGGGACTCGGCACAGATACGCAGTATTTT. This encodes CASSTGLGTDTQYF. Based on the CDR3 plus reference TRBV13 and TRBJ2-3, the full variable domain is AAGVIQSPRHLIKEKRETATLKCYPIPRHDTVYWYQQGPGQDPQFLISFYEKMQSDKGSIPDRFSAQQFSDYHSELNMSSLELGDSALYFCASSTGLGTDTQYFGPGTRLTVL.